This TCR beta chain derives from a study of cytomegalovirus exposure and HLA in healthy donors (dated 2017 in TCRdb). For the study in its entirety: In an earlier analysis of roughly 590 of the donors, 276 Gb of sequence data and 90 million to 120 million unique TCR beta sequences from roughly 190 million T cells were reported. In an earlier analysis of 500 to 650 of the donors, high-throughput TCR beta sequencing was used to judge whether each TCR beta V gene segment behaved as functional or pseudogenic. Roughly 310 gigabases of sequencing data and around 87 million unique TCR sequences were included in an early release covering several hundred HLA-typed donors. Every discovery cohort repertoire had been produced on one sequencing platform. The later analysis used no new phenotypic data to find candidate immune exposures, relying instead on TCR beta sequences and their occurrence across donors. Of the 398 genotyped donors, about 80% fell in the genetic ancestry cluster associated with self-reported Caucasian donors. The study aimed to test whether signatures of past pathogen exposure could be identified by cataloging public T cell receptors. The study profiled the T cell repertoires of under 850 subjects by immunosequencing and related them to cytomegalovirus serostatus. Besides the first cohort of under 700 subjects, a separate validation cohort made up of 95 to 150 different subjects was used. High-throughput TCR immunosequencing, statistical association of individual TCRs with disease status, and machine learning were combined to predict cytomegalovirus infection status. The number of typed donors differed by locus: about 620-630 for A, B, C, DRB1 and DQB1; 500 to 550 for DQA1; 606 for DPA1; and approximately 450 for DPB1. About five DR-DQ haplotypes were handled as single units for association and clustering because linkage in the cohort was strong. Among 398 genotyped donors of the cohort, an average of around 240,000 unique TCR beta nucleotide sequences were sequenced per donor, about a sixth of them non-productive. Both class I and class II loci were covered by HLA typing, at four-digit resolution. Donor age, sex, ethnicity and CMV serostatus were collected together with the repertoire data. A later analysis re-analyzed previously published TCR beta repertoires from roughly 690 donors and added high-resolution HLA genotyping to study TCR occurrence patterns. A later genetic analysis took genome-wide SNP genotypes for about 55% of the roughly 700 donors and used that subset as a discovery cohort. The paper's findings and limits, for the study overall: Correlated functional status among segregating V segments might be attributable to linkage disequilibrium, but an unknown experimental factor could not be ruled out. According to a later analysis, TCR association rates differed among HLA loci, with DRB1 alleles showing the most associated TCRs and HLA-C alleles showing the fewest. A later analysis reported that several top co-occurrence clusters appeared linked to parvovirus B19, influenza, CMV and Epstein-Barr virus. Seventeen rarely observed V segments, including chromosome 9 orphons, were excluded from the earlier analysis of several hundred of the donors because counts were too low. Because HLA typing was missing for some donors at each locus, association tests included only the typed subset. A cluster of highly shared sequence variants was judged likely to represent a technical artifact of the sequencing pipeline. For the cohort, immune exposure information was limited to CMV serostatus. In a later genetic analysis, fewer N-insertions in productive TCRs were reported among donors in an Asian-associated ancestry cluster than the 666-donor mean. The study gave a list of around 170 TCR beta chains associated with cytomegalovirus. The 87-base-pair reads could not distinguish some IMGT-functional V segments, including TRBV6-2 and TRBV6-3, so those segments were excluded. In a later analysis, HLA-associated TCR beta chains showed more clonal expansion and lower generation probabilities than non-associated chains that were equally common. When HLA alleles, especially DR and DQ, strongly co-occurred, attributing TCR associations to individual alleles was difficult. Presence/absence analyses assumed roughly uniform sequencing depth across donors, an assumption that may not hold. Specific HLA alleles were associated with over 15,000 TCR beta sequences at a false discovery rate of 0.05 in a later analysis. In an earlier analysis of 587 of the donors, most TCR beta V segments were observed in productive rearrangements about 87% or about 30% of the time, broadly matching IMGT annotations. Most TCR sequences were seen in very few donors, while some public TCRs were found in many individuals. In vitro tests confirmed that a few of the cytomegalovirus-associated TCR beta chains recognize cytomegalovirus antigens. According to the authors, the approach could potentially be generalized to other disease states and immunological phenotypes. In a later analysis, most CMV-associated TCR beta chains were found to appear HLA-restricted, with HLA associations seemingly driven largely by CMV exposure. A further reported finding was that TCR beta sequences accurately predicted the HLA-A and HLA-B alleles for most subjects in the first cohort. The classifier was reported to diagnose cytomegalovirus status with high specificity and sensitivity in both the original and validation cohorts. V-gene and J-gene trimming of TCR beta chains was associated with a missense DCLRE1C variant in a later genetic analysis, and the association was replicated in an independent cohort. This cohort had only TCR beta chains sequenced, and the lack of alpha or paired-chain data limited which features could be detected.

Libraries came from the immunoSEQ multiplex PCR assay. A mixture of 60 forward primers for TCR Vbeta segments and 13 reverse primers for TCR Jbeta segments was used in the multiplex PCR. Amplification of the CDR3 region of rearranged TCR beta genes was performed with a multiplex PCR assay on genomic DNA. Amplified TCR beta libraries were sequenced as 87-base-pair reads on the Illumina HiSeq System. In the source study's methods: Across the roughly 640 repertoires, a later analysis counted some 80 million unique TCR beta chains, roughly 11 million of which were shared by at least two donors. Raw reads were error-corrected and collapsed into unique sequences by a nearest-neighbor algorithm in which closely related sequences were merged to remove PCR and sequencing errors. Alignment of CDR3 sequences to IMGT reference sequences was used to assign V, D and J gene segments. For a sequence to be retained, a match of at least six nucleotides was required to both a V gene segment and a J gene segment. Rearrangements were classified as productive when the CDR3 lacked stop codons and remained in frame with V and J, and all other rearrangements were classified as non-productive. CDR3 was defined according to IMGT convention as the region running from the second conserved V-encoded cysteine to the conserved J-encoded phenylalanine. In an earlier analysis of more than 550 of the donors, sequences lacking an unambiguous match to a single V gene segment were excluded. In an earlier analysis of around 600 of the donors, V segments were called functional above 56.7% productive rearrangements and were called segregating when the between-donor standard deviation exceeded 5%. A statistical classification framework was built to diagnose cytomegalovirus status from the catalog of TCR beta chain sequences. A later analysis assigned V and J genes by comparing TCR nucleotide sequences with IMGT/GENE-DB human TR gene sequences. A later analysis assigned CDR3 sequences and most-parsimonious VDJ recombination scenarios with the TCRdist pipeline. A later analysis defined each TCR beta chain by its CDR3 amino acid sequence plus V-gene family, and excluded reads lacking a unique V-gene family. As a way to deal with suspected cross-contamination and a sequencing artifact, a later analysis dropped 450 to 700 nucleotide sequences that were highly shared and had low generation probability. For each public chain, a later analysis derived a clonal expansion index from normalized ranks of inferred template counts within each repertoire. Generation probabilities in a later analysis came from a VDJ recombination model fitted to out-of-frame rearrangements, and those results were checked against IGoR. Hypergeometric tests were used in a later analysis to score TCR-TCR, TCR-HLA and TCR-CMV co-occurrence, with a repertoire-size bias correction applied to the TCR pairs. To estimate false discovery rates, a later analysis permuted the HLA or CMV assignments 20 times. In a later analysis, co-occurring TCRs were grouped using DBSCAN, with TCRdist sequence similarity added in when clustering inside HLA-allele-positive subsets. Repertoires with fewer than 30,000 or more than 120,000 public chains were left out of co-occurrence clustering, as were five repertoires with anomalous nucleotide sharing. This immuneACCESS table, as held by TCRdb, lists in-frame sequences with V and J called but not all clones. Of the missing ones, under half trace to an unresolved V gene in checked studies; the others have no known cause. V and J calls and clone size are copied from that table; D and trimming were computed from the DNA. The sample includes 150,000 or so clones, with 80% observed a single time. 1.3% of the sample goes to the ten largest clones.

Note on this clone: Its antigen target is currently unknown. No base qualities exist here, and no much larger clone lies one base off it.

The CDR3 holds 16 amino acids from the cysteine to the phenylalanine. Only the CDR3 DNA stays, 48 bases, in frame from base 1. V loses 8 bases at its end and J loses 3 bases; junction bases beyond the gene matches: 10. CDR1 is given as SNHLY and CDR2 as FYNNEI, both from the germline V gene. The cohort comprised fewer than 700 healthy bone marrow donors. Cohort members were all nominally healthy when sampled, although unrecorded immune exposures were likely present. The donor tested CMV seronegative, placing the donor among the roughly 350 seronegative members of the cohort. Every donor gave a peripheral blood sample, and the peripheral blood mononuclear cells from that sample were used for TCR beta sequencing. Genomic DNA extraction from the blood cell samples was performed with the Qiagen DNeasy Blood Extraction Kit.

Sequencing was performed on PBMCs. This TCR was recovered from a man aged 25 to 45 in good health and CMV-seronegative. The rearranged segments are TRBV2 and TRBJ1-4; TRBD1 agrees with 9 junctional bases. This receptor has the CDR3 CASGRDRAVSNEKLFF. The bases read TGTGCCAGCGGACGGGACAGGGCCGTATCTAATGAAAAACTGTTTTTT.